A single sample gave rise to the 32 T cell receptor beta chains below, sequenced in a study of blood T cell repertoires in COVID-19. This table comes from immunoSEQ multiplex PCR, and its TCRdb copy is limited to in-frame clones, with some not included. The data show under 300,000 clones, over 75% seen once. Sequenced sample: PBMCs or T cells enriched from blood (not recorded which). The receptors were sampled from a young woman who had recovered from COVID-19.

The V gene is TRBV27, the J gene TRBJ1-5, with TRBD1 matching 7 bases. The CDR3 length is 16 residues. From germline, CDR1 is MNHEY and CDR2 SMNVEV (reference sequence). Trimming removed 5 bases from V and 1 base from J; junction bases left unmatched: 8. CDR3 in amino acids: CASSPRGQLSNQPQHF. In DNA, the CDR3 is TGTGCCAGCAGTCCCAGGGGACAGTTAAGCAATCAGCCCCAGCATTTT.

The genes are TRBV28 and TRBJ1-6; TRBD1 might be the D (6 bases). The germline gives CDR1 MDHEN, CDR2 SYDVKM. The CDR3 is 20 amino acids. The V end lost 2 bases, the J end lost 4 bases, and 24 bases lay between the germline ends. CDR3 DNA sequence: TGTGCCAGCAGTTTAGCTCTCAGGGGCAGTAGCTTGTCGTATAATTCACCCCTCCACTTT. It encodes CASSLALRGSSLSYNSPLHF.

This clone was seen just once. The V and J genes are TRBV3-1 (or the pseudogene TRBV3-2) and TRBJ1-1, with TRBD1 matching over 7 bases. CDR1 and CDR2 from the germline V gene are LGHDT and YNNKEL (reference sequence). This CDR3 is built from 14 residues. V trimming: 1 base; J trimming: 4 bases; junction bases outside the gene matches: 3. CDR3 sequence reads: CASSQVRQGTEAFF. The CDR3 bases are TGTGCCAGCAGCCAAGTGAGACAGGGCACTGAAGCTTTCTTT.

The J gene is TRBJ2-1, the V gene TRBV5-1; 7 bases map to TRBD2. Germline CDR1 and CDR2: SGHRS and YFSETQ. Trimming cost V 2 bases and J 4 bases; bases outside gene matches: 6. There are 15 residues in the CDR3. For the CDR3, the DNA is TGCGCCAGCAGCTTAGAATCTAGCGGATACAATGAGCAGTTCTTC. It codes for CASSLESSGYNEQFF.

In regard to this clone: The junction shows a germline mismatch at one end, possibly a read error. The V and J genes are TRBV28 and TRBJ2-7; 12 bases match TRBD1. Germline V gene sequence: CDR1 MDHEN, CDR2 SYDVKM. The CDR3 contains 13 residues. The CDR3 sequence is CASNPGTGGSVNF. CDR3 sequence (DNA): TGTGCCAGCAACCCCGGGACAGGGGGCAGTGTAAACTTC.

This clone showed up just once. The rearrangement joins TRBV27 to TRBJ2-1, with D uncertain. Deletions cut 4 bases from V and 4 bases from J, with 17 bases between. CDR1 and CDR2 (germline): MNHEY, SMNVEV (reference sequence). CDR3 length: 16 residues. CDR3 residues: CASSSPSRRIYNEQFF. The CDR3 region has the DNA TGTGCCAGCAGTTCCCCGTCGCGGCGTATTTACAATGAGCAGTTCTTC.

This chain links TRBV4-1 with TRBJ2-7; TRBD1 matches 8 bases. The germline gives CDR1 MGHRA, CDR2 YSYEKL. The CDR3 sequence is 15 residues long. The V and J ends lost 2 bases and 2 bases, in that order; junction bases with no gene match: 5. The CDR3 sequence: CASSQQGALTYEQYF. The CDR3 DNA reads as TGCGCCAGCAGCCAACAGGGGGCCCTTACCTACGAGCAGTACTTC.

The gene calls are TRBV27 and TRBJ1-5, with D maybe TRBD1 (5 bases). CDR1 and CDR2 from the germline V gene are MNHEY and SMNVEV (reference sequence). V was cut by 6 bases and J by 2 bases, with 8 bases left in between. CDR3 length: 13 amino acids. For the CDR3, the DNA is TGTGCCAGCAGGGGGGGAGGCAATCAGCCCCAGCATTTT. Translation: CASRGGGNQPQHF.

V and J are TRBV6-5 and TRBJ1-5; 8 bases fit TRBD1. This CDR3 contains 15 residues. CDR1 is MNHEY, CDR2 SVGAGI, per germline. With V trimmed by 6 bases and J by 10 bases, 14 bases remained unmatched. The CDR3: CASSGAWTGRNPQHF. CDR3 coding DNA: TGTGCCAGCAGCGGCGCCTGGACAGGGAGGAACCCCCAGCATTTT.

The chain combines TRBV11-2 with TRBJ2-3; D call uncertain. The CDR3 has 14 residues. Germline V gene sequence: CDR1 SGHAT, CDR2 FQNNGV. V dropped 5 bases and J dropped 3 bases, with 12 bases sitting between them. This CDR3 is CASSLVRETDTQYF. DNA of the CDR3: TGTGCCAGCAGCCTTGTTAGAGAGACAGATACGCAGTATTTT.

This sequence joins TRBV10-3 and TRBJ2-7, with TRBD1 matching over 7 bases. The CDR3 contains 13 residues. CDR1 is ENHRY, CDR2 SYGVKD, per germline. The trim removed 2 bases at V and 6 bases at J, leaving 4 bases unmatched. The CDR3 is CAISEDRDGEQYF. The CDR3 DNA reads TGTGCCATCAGTGAGGACAGGGATGGCGAGCAGTACTTC.

This clone was counted a single time. The CDR3 is CASSGRNRVQNYGYTF. The CDR3 DNA reads as TGTGCCAGCAGCGGACGCAACAGGGTCCAGAACTATGGCTACACCTTC. This chain connects TRBV14 to TRBJ1-2; a weak D match, TRBD1 (6 bases). Germline V gene data show CDR1 as SGHDN and CDR2 as FVKESK. V was pared by 5 bases and J by 2 bases, with 18 bases between. The CDR3 is made up of 16 amino acids.

The chain has TRBV28 and TRBJ2-7; a weak D match, TRBD1 (6 bases). Germline V gene lookup returns CDR1 MDHEN and CDR2 SYDVKM. The ends were cut back, 6 bases at V and 1 base at J, with 16 bases in the middle. CDR3 size: 15 residues. CDR3 DNA sequence: TGTGCCAGCAGATATACAGGGAAGAGTTCCTACGAGCAGTACTTC. Translating it yields CASRYTGKSSYEQYF.

The CDR3 coding sequence is TGCGCCAGCAGCCAAGAAATCGCGGGGAGCTCCTACAATGAGCAGTTCTTC. Translated: CASSQEIAGSSYNEQFF. The chain combines TRBV4-3 with TRBJ2-1; D may be TRBD2 (6 bases). The CDR3 length is 17 residues. Trimming cost V 0 bases and J 0 bases, with 12 bases left between them. Per germline, CDR1 LGHNA and CDR2 YSLEER.

The V gene is TRBV18, the J gene TRBJ1-4; possibly TRBD1 for D (6 bases). CDR3 length: 14 residues. The V end was cut by 2 bases, the J end by 6 bases, with 10 bases between. Germline V gene data show CDR1 as KGHSH and CDR2 as LQKENI. CDR3 nucleotides: TGTGCCAGCTCACCAGTGGGGGGGCATGAAAAACTGTTTTTT. Translation: CASSPVGGHEKLFF.

V and J are TRBV28 and TRBJ1-1; weak D call: TRBD1 (5 bases). The V end was cut by 7 bases, the J end by 4 bases, with 19 bases between. Germline assignment: CDR1 MDHEN and CDR2 SYDVKM. This CDR3 has 15 residues. The CDR3 DNA is TGTGCCAGCACCTCTCTGGGGGGAGGGATCACTGAAGCTTTCTTT. Encoded protein: CASTSLGGGITEAFF. The whole variable domain, filled in from reference TRBV28 and TRBJ1-1, reads DVKVTQSSRYLVKRTGEKVFLECVQDMDHENMFWYRQDPGLGLRLIYFSYDVKMKEKGDIPEGYSVSREKKERFSLILESASTNQTSMYLCASTSLGGGITEAFFGQGTRLTVV.

The chain couples TRBV7-9 to TRBJ2-1, with D possibly TRBD2 on 5 matching bases. The CDR3 runs 17 residues. Germline V gene sequence: CDR1 SEHNR, CDR2 FQNEAQ (reference sequence). V lost 5 bases and J lost 0, with 17 bases in between. The CDR3 DNA reads as TGTGCCAGCAGCCGTCTACTAGGGCGGAGCTCCTACAATGAGCAGTTCTTC. Translation gives CASSRLLGRSSYNEQFF.

The V and J genes are TRBV27 and TRBJ2-1; 8 bases match TRBD2. The CDR3 length is 15 residues. From germline, CDR1 is MNHEY and CDR2 SMNVEV (reference sequence). With V trimmed by 2 bases and J by 6 bases, 6 bases remained unmatched. In nucleotides, the CDR3 is TGTGCCAGCAGTTTAAAAGCGGGAGCCCTCAATGAGCAGTTCTTC. Its translation is CASSLKAGALNEQFF.

The count of this clone is one. V usage is TRBV15 and J usage is TRBJ2-3, with 8 positions matching TRBD2. The CDR3 is made up of 17 amino acids. CDR1 is LNHNV and CDR2 is YYDKDF in the germline V gene (reference sequence). Trimming removed 0 bases from V and 5 bases from J; junction bases left unmatched: 10. The CDR3 region has the DNA TGTGCCACCAGCAGAGATCTCAAGCGGGAGCGAGGAGATACGCAGTATTTT. Translating gives CATSRDLKRERGDTQYF.

V usage is TRBV7-3 and J usage is TRBJ2-7; weak D call: TRBD1 (6 bases). Germline values: CDR1 SGHTA, CDR2 FQGTGA. Trimming removed 0 bases at V and 4 bases at J, with 10 bases between. CDR3 size: 14 residues. This CDR3 is CASSLTWTDYEQYF. The CDR3 DNA is TGTGCCAGCAGCTTAACTTGGACAGATTACGAGCAGTACTTC.

This chain joins TRBV28 and TRBJ2-2; D remains unclear. The CDR3 contains 12 residues. CDR1 MDHEN and CDR2 SYDVKM come from the germline V gene. V was shortened by 5 bases and J by 7 bases, with 8 bases between the two germline ends. The CDR3 DNA reads TGTGCCAGCAGTCCTCTCGGCGGGGAGCTGTTTTTT. Translating it yields CASSPLGGELFF.

The CDR3 spells CASSRGLLGNTEAFF. The CDR3 coding sequence is TGCGCCAGCAGCCGGGGGTTACTTGGCAACACTGAAGCTTTCTTT. J is TRBJ1-1 and V is TRBV5-1; tentatively, D is TRBD1 (5 bases). This CDR3 comprises 15 residues. Germline CDR1 is SGHRS and CDR2 is YFSETQ. V was pared by 4 bases and J by 2 bases, with 15 bases between.

The rearrangement links TRBV21-1 to TRBJ1-1. TRBV21-1 is shown as a pseudogene. The CDR3 extends over 10 amino acids. In DNA, the CDR3 is TGTGCCAGCAGCTATCGTGAAGCTTTCTTT. Its translation: CASSYREAFF.

The chain employs TRBV19 and TRBJ1-5, with a weak D call TRBD1 (5 bases). Germline CDR1 LNHDA, CDR2 SQIVND (reference sequence). Trimming took 1 base from V and 5 from J, leaving 12 bases between them. CDR3 length: 15 amino acids. CDR3 residues: CASSIAGFGDQPQHF. CDR3 DNA: TGTGCCAGTAGTATAGCAGGGTTTGGCGATCAGCCCCAGCATTTT. The full variable domain, in which reference TRBV19 and TRBJ1-5 provide the parts outside the CDR3, is DGGITQSPKYLFRKEGQNVTLSCEQNLNHDAMYWYRQDPGQGLRLIYYSQIVNDFQKGDIAEGYSVSREKKESFPLTVTSAQKNPTAFYLCASSIAGFGDQPQHFGDGTRLSIL.

The CDR3 DNA sequence: TGTGCCAGCAGCTTAGCGGGGGGGGCAGGGGTCCAGCCCCAGCATTTT. Amino acid sequence: CASSLAGGAGVQPQHF. The chain uses TRBV7-2 and TRBJ1-5; TRBD1 is a possible D gene (6 bases). With 0 bases removed from V and 7 bases from J, the gap between germline ends came to 16 bases. Germline V CDR1 and CDR2: SGHTA, FQGNSA. CDR3 length: 16 residues.

J is TRBJ2-5 and V is TRBV24-1; TRBD2 matches 8 bases. After removal of 5 bases from V and 4 bases from J, the junction contained 11 bases not matched to a gene. Germline loops: CDR1 KGHDR, CDR2 SFDVKD. There are 16 residues in the CDR3. The CDR3 here is CATSARAGGFGETQYF. The CDR3 nucleotides read TGTGCCACCAGTGCCAGGGCGGGGGGTTTTGGAGAGACCCAGTACTTC.

The table lists this clone with a count of one. The chain combines TRBV11-2 with TRBJ2-1; D is unclear. V was trimmed by 1 base and J by 6 bases, leaving 13 bases between them. This CDR3 comprises 15 residues. Per the germline V gene, CDR1 is SGHAT and CDR2 is FQNNGV. This CDR3 reads CASSLGGPPGNEQFF. In nucleotides, the CDR3 is TGTGCCAGCAGCTTAGGCGGCCCCCCGGGCAATGAGCAGTTCTTC.

This chain connects TRBV5-8 to TRBJ2-3, with TRBD2 matching 13 bases. Germline V gene lookup returns CDR1 SGHTS and CDR2 YDEGEE. The trim removed 2 bases at V and 4 bases at J, leaving 1 base unmatched. The CDR3 is 15 amino acids. The CDR3 reads CASSLGLAGADTQYF. CDR3 DNA sequence: TGTGCCAGCAGCTTAGGACTAGCGGGAGCAGATACGCAGTATTTT.

V and J are TRBV3-1 (or the pseudogene TRBV3-2) and TRBJ2-7; TRBD2 is a possible D gene (6 bases). V was trimmed by 1 base and J by 2 bases, leaving 12 bases between them. CDR1 LGHDT and CDR2 YNNKEL come from the germline V gene (reference sequence). The CDR3 runs to 15 residues. This CDR3 reads CASSQAVGGAYEQYF. CDR3 nucleotides: TGTGCCAGCAGCCAAGCTGTCGGCGGGGCCTACGAGCAGTACTTC.

This clone was seen a single time. The rearrangement joins TRBV15 to TRBJ2-5, with TRBD1 matching 11 bases. This CDR3 has 16 residues. The V gene's germline CDR1 is LNHNV and CDR2 YYDKDF (reference sequence). The V and J ends lost 4 bases and 2 bases, in that order; junction bases with no gene match: 6. CDR3 DNA: TGTGCCACCAGCACCCTGGGACAGGGGGGACAAGAGACCCAGTACTTC. This gives the protein CATSTLGQGGQETQYF.

The chain links TRBV9 to TRBJ2-7; D not certain. Trimming took 3 bases from V and 7 from J, leaving 14 bases between them. CDR1 is SGDLS, CDR2 YYNGEE, per germline. The CDR3 loop spans 13 amino acids. The DNA of the CDR3 is TGTGCCAGCAGCGCGCCTCGTTCGGGTGAGCAGTACTTC. Its protein is CASSAPRSGEQYF.

The sample holds one count of this clone. The chain is built from TRBV7-6 and TRBJ2-7; D might be TRBD1 (5 bases). Between the trimmed V and J ends, which lost 5 bases and 2 bases, there was a span of 19 bases. This CDR3 contains 16 residues. Germline assignment: CDR1 SGHVS and CDR2 FNYEAQ. CDR3 protein: CASSHQSGSTPYEQYF. In nucleotides, the CDR3 is TGTGCCAGCAGCCACCAGTCAGGGTCAACCCCCTACGAGCAGTACTTC.